These 32 T cell receptor beta chains were sequenced from one sample in a study of siplizumab effects on memory and regulatory T cells. Produced via immunoSEQ multiplex PCR; TCRdb's table is partial and in-frame only. Here the sample spans tens of thousands of clones, over 80% being singletons. Sample: memory CD4+ T cells sorted from blood. These receptors all stem from a human donor in good health.

The gene calls are TRBV11-1 and TRBJ2-3; D unresolved. Trimming cost V 4 bases and J 6 bases, with 11 bases left between them. Germline-derived CDR1 and CDR2 are SGHAT and FQDESV (reference sequence). The length of the CDR3 is 13 residues. In DNA, the CDR3 is TGTGCCAGCAGCTCACGGATCACCGATACGCAGTATTTT. Its translation is CASSSRITDTQYF.

The chain carries TRBV6-5 and TRBJ2-3; 11 bases are a match to TRBD1. J was trimmed by 1 base and V by 6 bases; bases with no gene match: 3. Per germline, CDR1 MNHEY and CDR2 SVGAGI. The CDR3 is 15 amino acids. The DNA of the CDR3 is TGTGCCAGCAGAAGGACAGGGGGCCGCACAGATACGCAGTATTTT. It codes for CASRRTGGRTDTQYF.

The J gene is TRBJ2-3, the V gene TRBV13; 10 bases fit TRBD1. This CDR3 region has 18 residues. V shed 5 bases, J shed 5 bases, and the junction held 16 bases outside the gene matches. Germline-derived CDR1 and CDR2 are PRHDT and FYEKMQ (reference sequence). The CDR3 here is CASSTTARPGQGRDTQYF. The CDR3 bases are TGTGCCAGCAGCACCACCGCCCGACCGGGACAGGGGAGAGATACGCAGTATTTT.

This clone showed up just a few times. The CDR3 DNA reads as TGTGCCAGCAGCACTAGCGGGGGGGCCCAGACCCAGTACTTC. The encoded protein is CASSTSGGAQTQYF. The chain employs TRBV27 and TRBJ2-5, with 13 bases that match TRBD2. The junction had 4 bases not matched to a gene; V was cut back by 6 bases and J by 6 bases. This CDR3 is 14 amino acids long. The germline V gene has CDR1 MNHEY and CDR2 SMNVEV (reference sequence).

Details on this clone: At the DNA level, this CDR3 is encoded by other sequences in the same sample as well. V usage is TRBV7-9 and J usage is TRBJ1-2, with a weak D call TRBD1 (5 bases). Germline V gene sequence: CDR1 SEHNR, CDR2 FQNEAQ (reference sequence). Deletions cut 3 bases from V and 0 bases from J, with 14 bases between. The CDR3 extends over 16 amino acids. CDR3 sequence reads: CASSFADGGSNYGYTF. CDR3 nucleotides: TGTGCCAGCAGCTTCGCCGATGGGGGATCTAACTATGGCTACACCTTC.

Details on this clone: Within the sample, other DNA sequences also encode this same CDR3. The genes are TRBV28 and TRBJ1-5; 7 bases fit TRBD1. The CDR3 covers 14 residues. Germline lookup yields CDR1 MDHEN and CDR2 SYDVKM. V gave up 5 bases and J gave up 5 bases; unmatched junction bases: 6. The CDR3 protein is CASSPGQNHQPQHF. CDR3 nucleotide sequence: TGTGCCAGCAGTCCGGGACAGAATCATCAGCCCCAGCATTTT.

The V gene is TRBV4-2, the J gene TRBJ2-6; 9 bases map to TRBD1. CDR1 LGHNA and CDR2 YNFKEQ come from the germline V gene. This CDR3 is 17 amino acids long. V shed 4 bases, J shed 0 bases, and the junction held 4 bases outside the gene matches. The CDR3 DNA is TGTGCCAGCAGCCCCCGGGACAGGGACTCTGGGGCCAACGTCCTGACTTTC. This gives the protein CASSPRDRDSGANVLTF.

This clone was seen only a few times. This chain uses TRBV19 with TRBJ1-5; weak D call: TRBD1 (6 bases). There are 14 residues in the CDR3. The germline gives CDR1 LNHDA, CDR2 SQIVND (reference sequence). V lost 1 base, J lost 3 bases, and 7 bases lay in between. The chain's CDR3 is CASSIAGVNQPQHF. The CDR3 bases are TGTGCCAGTAGTATAGCAGGGGTCAATCAGCCCCAGCATTTT.

The chain joins TRBV14 to TRBJ2-5; 10 bases match TRBD1. Germline V gene data show CDR1 as SGHDN and CDR2 as FVKESK. This CDR3 is 15 amino acids long. With 4 bases clipped from V and 5 bases from J, the junction kept 7 bases outside the gene matches. The CDR3 sequence is CASSPIDRGRETQYF. The CDR3 coding sequence is TGTGCCAGCAGCCCCATCGACAGGGGGCGGGAGACCCAGTACTTC.

The V and J genes are TRBV7-9 and TRBJ2-2; D is unclear. There are 15 residues in the CDR3. The V gene lost 5 bases and the J gene lost 1 base, with 11 bases spanning the gap. CDR1 and CDR2 from the germline V gene are SEHNR and FQNEAQ (reference sequence). CDR3 sequence reads: CASSNSPVNTGELFF. The CDR3 DNA sequence: TGTGCCAGCAGCAACTCCCCTGTGAACACCGGGGAGCTGTTTTTT.

This chain joins TRBV11-1 and TRBJ2-5; D is undetermined. This CDR3 is 14 amino acids long. Germline lookup yields CDR1 SGHAT and CDR2 FQDESV (reference sequence). The ends were cut back, 0 bases at V and 0 bases at J, with 5 bases in the middle. The CDR3 here is CASSLALNQETQYF. The CDR3 coding sequence is TGTGCCAGCAGCTTAGCACTGAACCAAGAGACCCAGTACTTC.

The J gene is TRBJ1-1, the V gene TRBV27; D is perhaps TRBD1 (5 bases). The ends were cut back, 2 bases at V and 11 bases at J, with 15 bases in the middle. Germline CDR1 MNHEY, CDR2 SMNVEV (reference sequence). The CDR3 is 13 residues long. CDR3 loop: CASSLSGMGRAFF. The CDR3 DNA is TGTGCCAGCAGTTTAAGCGGTATGGGGCGGGCTTTCTTT.

V gene TRBV5-1 combines with J gene TRBJ1-2, with D unclear. Trimming stripped 0 bases from V and 0 bases from J, with 9 bases between. This CDR3 is 15 amino acids long. Germline lookup yields CDR1 SGHRS and CDR2 YFSETQ. The CDR3 nucleotides are TGCGCCAGCAGCTTGGGGTCCGAATCTAACTATGGCTACACCTTC. Amino acids: CASSLGSESNYGYTF.

The chain has TRBV6-1 and TRBJ1-5; 8 positions agree with TRBD1. The CDR3 spans 14 residues. The germline gives CDR1 MNHNS, CDR2 SASEGT. Germline trimming cut 2 bases from V and 5 bases from J; bases unmatched to any gene: 2. The CDR3 region is CASSEQGADQPQHF. CDR3 nucleotides: TGTGCCAGCAGTGAACAGGGGGCGGATCAGCCCCAGCATTTT.

The V call is TRBV11-2, the J call TRBJ2-2; 16 nucleotides agree with TRBD2. CDR3 length equals 19 residues. Germline CDR1 reads SGHAT; CDR2 reads FQNNGV. Trimming cost V 4 bases and J 0 bases; bases outside gene matches: 5. The CDR3 spells CASSSGLAGGFANTGELFF. Written as DNA, the CDR3 is TGTGCCAGCAGCTCGGGACTAGCGGGGGGGTTCGCGAACACCGGGGAGCTGTTTTTT.

With respect to this clone: Its ends do not fully match the called genes, so a read error is possible. The gene calls are TRBV7-7 and TRBJ2-1; D gene ambiguous. The CDR3 runs 14 residues. Germline CDR1 and CDR2: SSHAT and FNYEAQ (reference sequence). The CDR3 region is CASSLLSGYNEQFF. In DNA, the CDR3 is TGTGCTAGCAGCTTATTGTCGGGCTACAATGAGCAGTTCTTC.

J is TRBJ2-1 and V is TRBV15; 9 bases fit TRBD1. Looked up from germline, CDR1 is LNHNV and CDR2 is YYDKDF (reference sequence). This CDR3 is built from 15 residues. The V and J ends lost 0 bases and 5 bases, in that order; junction bases with no gene match: 2. The CDR3 DNA reads as TGTGCCACCAGCAGAGACGACAGGGGGGACAATGAGCAGTTCTTC. This gives the protein CATSRDDRGDNEQFF.

This chain connects TRBV11-3 to TRBJ2-1; no clear D gene. V was pared by 7 bases and J by 6 bases, with 13 bases between. CDR1 and CDR2 (germline): SGHNT, YENEEA. The CDR3 sequence is 13 residues long. The CDR3 nucleotides read TGTGCCAGCACCCCCTCCTGGAGCAATGAGCAGTTCTTC. This translates into CASTPSWSNEQFF.

This clone was detected once. The chain has TRBV7-9 and TRBJ2-1; a weak D match, TRBD2 (6 bases). Trimming stripped 4 bases from V and 5 bases from J, with 21 bases between. This CDR3 region has 17 residues. CDR1 SEHNR and CDR2 FQNEAQ come from the germline V gene (reference sequence). The CDR3 region is CASSSTGTRGQHNEQFF. In DNA form, the CDR3 reads TGTGCCAGCAGCTCAACGGGGACTCGGGGCCAGCACAATGAGCAGTTCTTC.

J is TRBJ1-4 and V is TRBV9; D call uncertain. Looked up from germline, CDR1 is SGDLS and CDR2 is YYNGEE. V was shortened by 0 bases and J by 3 bases, with 9 bases between the two germline ends. The CDR3 contains 15 residues. The CDR3 DNA sequence: TGTGCCAGCAGCGTAGCTACGAGTTCTAATGAAAAACTGTTTTTT. Translated: CASSVATSSNEKLFF. Variable domain in full (rest from reference TRBV9 and TRBJ1-4): DSGVTQTPKHLITATGQRVTLRCSPRSGDLSVYWYQQSLDQGLQFLIQYYNGEERAKGNILERFSAQQFPDLHSELNLSSLELGDSALYFCASSVATSSNEKLFFGSGTQLSVL.

This chain links TRBV28 with TRBJ2-7; D is ambiguous. CDR3 length equals 14 residues. CDR1 MDHEN and CDR2 SYDVKM come from the germline V gene. The ends were cut back, 8 bases at V and 1 base at J, with 15 bases in the middle. The CDR3 protein is CASWDRAGSYEQYF. The CDR3 coding sequence is TGTGCCAGCTGGGATCGGGCAGGTTCCTACGAGCAGTACTTC.

This clone has just one count. V usage is TRBV30 and J usage is TRBJ2-5; D unclear. The V gene's germline CDR1 is GTSNPN and CDR2 SVGIG (reference sequence). The CDR3 has 13 amino acids. Between the trimmed V and J ends, which lost 0 bases and 5 bases, there was a span of 10 bases. CDR3 coding DNA: TGTGCCTGGAGTGTACGTGTCAGGGAGACCCAGTACTTC. Translated, it gives CAWSVRVRETQYF.

The chain combines TRBV6-5 with TRBJ1-2, with TRBD1 matching over 9 bases. This CDR3 has 15 amino acids. The germline V gene has CDR1 MNHEY and CDR2 SVGAGI. The ends lost 5 bases at V and 7 bases at J; junction bases unmatched: 11. CDR3 in DNA: TGTGCCAGCAGTCCCCAACAGGGGGCGAATCTTGGCTACACCTTC. This codes for CASSPQQGANLGYTF.

This rearrangement joins TRBV27 to TRBJ2-4, with a tentative D call TRBD1 (6 bases). This CDR3 has 15 amino acids. V lost 6 bases to trimming and J lost 4 bases, with 16 bases between them. CDR1 MNHEY and CDR2 SMNVEV come from the germline V gene (reference sequence). Written as DNA, the CDR3 is TGTGCCAGCAGAGGCTCCGGGACACCAAAAAACATTCAGTACTTC. Amino acids: CASRGSGTPKNIQYF.

There are a few counts of this clone. This chain joins TRBV5-4 and TRBJ1-6, with 7 bases aligning to TRBD1. The trim removed 2 bases at V and 9 bases at J, leaving 14 bases unmatched. CDR1 SGHNT and CDR2 YYREEE come from the germline V gene (reference sequence). The CDR3 consists of 17 residues. The CDR3 bases are TGTGCCAGCAGCTTAGGGGTTGAGACAGGGTTCGTTTCACCCCTCCACTTT. Its protein product is CASSLGVETGFVSPLHF.

This clone was seen more than once but under ten times. The chain combines TRBV2 with TRBJ2-7, with D hard to call. This CDR3 spans 12 amino acids. Germline CDR1 reads SNHLY; CDR2 reads FYNNEI. Trimming took off 7 bases at V and 2 bases at J, with 9 bases between the two ends. Here the CDR3 DNA reads TGTGCCAGCATGGAGTCCACCTACGAGCAGTACTTC. Translation gives CASMESTYEQYF.

The V call is TRBV6-5, the J call TRBJ1-4; D remains ambiguous. CDR1 is MNHEY and CDR2 is SVGAGI in the germline V gene. This CDR3 spans 12 amino acids. The V gene lost 6 bases and the J gene lost 8 bases, with 10 bases spanning the gap. This chain's CDR3 is CASRTMGEKLFF. DNA for the CDR3: TGTGCCAGCAGAACTATGGGAGAAAAACTGTTTTTT.

To note about this clone: The germline gene is not matched at one end of the junction; a read error may be the cause. J is TRBJ2-2 and V is TRBV12-5, with D tentatively TRBD2 (6 bases). This CDR3 has 11 residues. CDR1 and CDR2 from the germline V gene are LGHNT and FRNRAP. The CDR3 region is CARDSLRGAVF. In nucleotides, the CDR3 is TGTGCTAGGGACTCACTGCGGGGAGCTGTTTTT.

The CDR3 here is CSVELGGEAVSYEQYF. The CDR3 DNA sequence: TGCAGCGTTGAATTGGGAGGAGAGGCCGTCTCCTACGAGCAGTACTTC. The gene calls are TRBV29-1 and TRBJ2-7, with D perhaps TRBD2 (6 bases). CDR1 is SQVTM and CDR2 is ANQGSEA in the germline V gene. The V gene lost 2 bases and the J gene lost 0 bases, with 17 bases spanning the gap. The CDR3 is 16 amino acids.

This chain uses TRBV18 with TRBJ2-7; 7 nucleotides match TRBD1. Germline CDR1 KGHSH, CDR2 LQKENI. The CDR3 has 14 amino acids. Trimming cost V 5 bases and J 4 bases; bases outside gene matches: 8. The CDR3 region has the DNA TGTGCCAGCTCATCCGGGACAGTGGCGTACGAGCAGTACTTC. Its translation is CASSSGTVAYEQYF.

The chain is built from TRBV14 and TRBJ1-5; D is unresolved. The CDR3 covers 13 residues. Germline V gene data show CDR1 as SGHDN and CDR2 as FVKESK. Between the trimmed V and J ends, which lost 0 bases and 7 bases, there was a span of 7 bases. The CDR3 is CASSQDQVQPQHF. The CDR3 region has the DNA TGTGCCAGCAGCCAAGATCAAGTACAGCCCCAGCATTTT. The full variable domain, completed using reference TRBV14 and TRBJ1-5, is EAGVTQFPSHSVIEKGQTVTLRCDPISGHDNLYWYRRVMGKEIKFLLHFVKESKQDESGMPNNRFLAERTGGTYSTLKVQPAELEDSGVYFCASSQDQVQPQHFGDGTRLSIL.

The rearrangement joins TRBV7-6 to TRBJ2-1, with 8 positions matching TRBD2. CDR1 is SGHVS, CDR2 FNYEAQ, per germline. This CDR3 is built from 18 residues. Trimming removed 2 bases from V and 4 bases from J; junction bases left unmatched: 13. CDR3 region: CASSLWSRGRSLYNEQFF. The CDR3 DNA is TGTGCCAGCAGCTTATGGTCGCGCGGGAGGAGTCTATACAATGAGCAGTTCTTC.